What follows describes a single T cell receptor beta chain. The sample holds many counts of this clonotype. Its antigen target is currently unknown. The input lacks base qualities; no much larger clone sits a single base away. The record originates from a study of regulatory T cells in long-lasting Graves disease (dated by TCRdb to the early 2020s). Notes on the research overall: Antithyroid drugs had been taken for less than 3 months by newly diagnosed Graves' disease patients. The study was conducted in China and was registered as a clinical trial. Persistent Graves' disease patients were compared with newly diagnosed Graves' disease patients by peripheral blood TCR sequencing and RNA sequencing. A total of about 35 samples underwent TCR sequencing: about 13 from persistent and some 20 from newly diagnosed Graves' disease patients.

The study at large found these results: The authors acknowledged the small sample size as a limitation that may reduce accuracy. Sequencing and analysis were restricted to the TCR beta chain. Peripheral blood alone was examined, since thyroid tissue, which constituted the primary lesion, could not be accessed. Preferential use of TRBV28, TRBJ1-2 and TRBJ2-5 was observed in persistent disease, whereas TRBV20-1 and TRBJ2-1 were favored in newly diagnosed disease. Compared with newly diagnosed patients, persistent Graves' disease patients had lower TCR Shannon entropy and fewer highly expanded clones, which suggests clonal expansion. Patients with persistent disease shared more public clonotypes (roughly 2,900) than newly diagnosed patients did (about 970).

Trimming leaves V shorter by 4 bases and J shorter by 5 bases, with the junction holding 15 bases beyond the gene matches. CDR3 length: 17 amino acids, cysteine to phenylalanine. Only the CDR3 region is kept as DNA, spanning 51 bases read in frame from base 1. Based on the germline V gene, the CDR1 and CDR2 sequences are MNHEY and SVGEGT. The library was produced with multiplex PCR. TCRdb shows the sequencer as Illumina HiSeq 4000. iRepertoire HTBI primers and Arm-PCR amplification of CDR3 regions were used to construct TCR beta libraries. Before sequencing, the PCR products underwent gel purification. The study's processing was this. Gene usage analysis of CDR3 amino acid clonotypes used the 62 TRBV and about 15 TRBJ segments found across samples. COPE and FqMerger were used to merge filtered high-quality paired reads into contigs. BLAST was used to align contigs to IMGT TRBV, TRBD and TRBJ reference genes, with CDR3 defined following IMGT. Any clonotype with a frequency above 0.1% was counted as a highly expanded clone. Shannon entropy served as the measure of repertoire diversity, while the Gini coefficient captured V-J evenness. Public clonotypes were defined as clonotypes shared by more than one individual. TCRdb redid the processing of the public reads, applying fastp at Q25 and MiXCR, and retained in-frame beta chains. Each CDR3 protein appears once, grouped with its most common genes and DNA. TCRdb, not the authors, supplied the V and J calls. Present in this sample are more than 350,000 distinct CDR3 sequences, 14% to 15% of which were seen just once. The biggest ten clones account for 16% of the sample.

This specimen's time point label, interpreted: newly diagnosed GD, antithyroid drugs for less than 3 months. For both TCR sequencing and RNA sequencing, RNA was extracted from PBMCs in TRIzol. Graves' disease was diagnosed according to American Thyroid Association guidelines. The patients came from an endocrinology department in Xi'an, China. From each patient, around 9 milliliters of peripheral blood was collected into an EDTA anticoagulant tube. Ficoll Paque Plus density gradient separation was used to isolate PBMCs, and no further T cell sorting was performed. An Agilent 2100 Bioanalyzer and agarose gel were used to check RNA quality, and a NanoDrop 2000 was used to measure RNA concentration. These data are also associated with another study on T cells in Graves' hyperthyroidism and ophthalmopathy. As that second paper reports: Stable Graves' hyperthyroidism was defined as no progression to ophthalmopathy during 18 months of follow-up. Hyperthyroidism patients were aged 18 to 65 years and newly diagnosed, with disease duration of less than 2 months. Patients with uncontrolled infections, other autoimmune diseases, pregnancy or lactation were excluded. Diagnoses were based on clinical symptoms, serum thyroxine and TRAb, thyroid ultrasound and orbital computed tomography. The TCR CDR3 was subjected to a first round of RT-PCR using the HTBI primer set and the Qiagen OneStep RT-PCR kit. Most expanded thyroid clonotypes (frequency above 0.001) were also found in blood, which suggests that blood repertoires may mirror thyroid immune responses. Ophthalmopathy was separated from stable hyperthyroidism by a 13 V-J signature model, with around 90% sensitivity and approximately 84% specificity obtained in cross-validation and 80%/75% obtained in testing. In validation, progression to ophthalmopathy was predicted by the model with roughly 71% sensitivity and 72% to 85% specificity, a median of around 5.9 months before onset. A discovery cohort of roughly 100 patients, 43 with Graves' ophthalmopathy and 57 with stable Graves' hyperthyroidism, was used to find distinguishing TCR V-J signatures. Prospective prediction of ophthalmopathy was tested in an independent validation cohort consisting of some 18 hyperthyroidism patients and some 16 patients who later progressed to ophthalmopathy. For training and testing, the approximately 97 patients in the discovery cohort were randomly divided in a 7:3 ratio. The study also compared thyroid tissue and blood T-cell repertoires from 5 to 7 Graves' hyperthyroidism patients. Once sampling was done, hyperthyroidism patients were given methimazole at a starting dose of 30 mg daily, whereas ophthalmopathy patients were given high-dose intravenous methylprednisolone. Libraries were constructed in a second round of multiplex PCR, after which size selection and purification were performed. Sequencing of the libraries was done on an Illumina HiSeq2000 using paired-end 100 bp reads. Raw data were processed with SOAPnuke, discarding reads with adapters, uncalled bases, mean Phred below 15, or no exact constant-primer or identifier match. High-quality paired reads were merged using COPE v1.2.5, and each unique nucleotide sequence was defined as a clonotype. MiTCR v1.1 was used to align clonotypes to the IMGT TRBV, TRBD and TRBJ reference segments. Only V-J combinations with frequency above 0.0001, covering 99.2% of repertoires, were analysed. The TCS score was defined as the ratio of F50 (clonal expansion) to E x V (chaos), calculated using BLOSUM62-based TCRdist between CDR3 peptides within each V-J. Welch's t-statistics and random forest reduced around 520 V-J features to under 15, which were used in a naive Bayes classifier (R e1071). Sample size was not statistically predetermined, and investigators were not blinded to group allocation. TCR Vbeta CDR3 sequencing of 130 to 150 peripheral blood samples (43 ophthalmopathy, around 80 hyperthyroidism and approximately 17 progressor patients) is reported in the paper.

The clonotype comes from a woman aged 25 to 39 with Graves disease. Donor details come from another sample of the same person, matched by shared clones. Sequencing was performed on peripheral blood mononuclear cells (PBMCs), taken at new diagnosis, from a patient treated with antithyroid drugs. The V and J genes are TRBV6-2 or TRBV6-3 and TRBJ2-7, and TRBD2 matches 9 of the central bases. The base sequence is TGTGCCAGCAGTTCGTCTGTGAGGCTAGCGGGATCTAACGAGCAGTACTTC. It translates to CASSSSVRLAGSNEQYF.